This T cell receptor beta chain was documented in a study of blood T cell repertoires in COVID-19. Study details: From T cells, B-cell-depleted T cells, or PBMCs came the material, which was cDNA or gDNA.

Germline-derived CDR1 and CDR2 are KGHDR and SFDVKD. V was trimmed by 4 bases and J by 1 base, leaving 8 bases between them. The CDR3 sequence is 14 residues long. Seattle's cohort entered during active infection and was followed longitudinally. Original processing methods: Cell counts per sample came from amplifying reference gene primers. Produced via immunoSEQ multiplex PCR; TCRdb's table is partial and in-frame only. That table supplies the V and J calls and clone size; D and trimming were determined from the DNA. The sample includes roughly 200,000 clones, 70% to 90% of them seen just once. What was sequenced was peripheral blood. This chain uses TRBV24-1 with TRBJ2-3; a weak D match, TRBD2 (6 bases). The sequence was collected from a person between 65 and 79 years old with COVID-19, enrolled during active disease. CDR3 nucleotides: TGTGCCACCAGTGAAACGGGGGGCACAGATACGCAGTATTTT. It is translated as CATSETGGTDTQYF.